Each of the 28 T cell receptor beta chains below was sequenced from the same sample in a study of regulatory T cells in long-lasting Graves disease. Investigators prepared the TCR beta libraries by applying iRepertoire HTBI primers and Arm-PCR of CDR3 regions. TCRdb re-derived calls from the multiplex PCR reads in MiXCR, one entry per CDR3 protein. Among about 400,000 distinct CDR3 sequences listed, around 15% were seen once. Regarding time point: newly diagnosed GD, antithyroid drugs for less than 3 months. PBMC-extracted RNA yielded the TCR library. The sequencing used peripheral blood mononuclear cells (PBMCs), collected at new diagnosis, from a patient treated with antithyroid drugs. The origin of the receptors is a female donor with Graves disease.

A few counts support this clonotype. It may be a read error: a sequence one base away is much more abundant. The V gene is TRBV29-1, the J gene TRBJ1-4; D gene unclear. The CDR3 sequence is 11 residues long. Germline CDR1 is SQVTM and CDR2 is ANQGSEA. CDR3 sequence: CNVVSGEKLFF. DNA of the CDR3: TGCAACGTTGTGTCCGGTGAAAAACTGTTTTTT.

This chain uses TRBV2 with TRBJ1-2; TRBD1 might be the D (6 bases). CDR1 is SNHLY, CDR2 FYNNEI, per germline. The CDR3 length is 14 residues. V was shortened by 11 bases and J by 4 bases, with 20 bases between the two germline ends. This CDR3 is CAGTGGPDTYGYTF. The CDR3 DNA is TGTGCCGGTACGGGGGGGCCGGACACCTATGGCTACACCTTC. The entire variable domain, with the rest obtained from reference TRBV2 and TRBJ1-2, is as follows: EPEVTQTPSHQVTQMGQEVILRCVPISNHLYFYWYRQILGQKVEFLVSFYNNEISEKSEIFDDQFSVERPDGSNFTLKIRSTKLEDSAMYFCAGTGGPDTYGYTFGSGTRLTVV.

Ten or more counts support this clonotype. The genes are TRBV5-1 and TRBJ1-3; unclear D gene. Trimming cost V 0 bases and J 0 bases, with 10 bases left between them. Germline assignment: CDR1 SGHRS and CDR2 YFSETQ. The CDR3 is 16 amino acids. The CDR3 reads CASSLDGGNSGNTIYF. CDR3 coding DNA: TGCGCCAGCAGCTTGGACGGCGGGAACTCTGGAAACACCATATATTTT. The full variable domain, rest sourced from reference TRBV5-1 and TRBJ1-3, is KAGVTQTPRYLIKTRGQQVTLSCSPISGHRSVSWYQQTPGQGLQFLFEYFSETQRNKGNFPGRFSGRQFSNSRSEMNVSTLELGDSALYLCASSLDGGNSGNTIYFGEGSWLTVV.

The rearrangement joins TRBV6-1 to TRBJ2-1; D could derive from TRBD1 or TRBD2 (5 bases each). V was clipped by 8 bases and J by 0 bases, with 11 bases between them. This CDR3 has 14 amino acids. Germline V gene lookup returns CDR1 MNHNS and CDR2 SASEGT. This CDR3 is CASRGPSSYNEQFF. The CDR3 DNA is TGTGCCAGCCGGGGACCGAGCTCCTACAATGAGCAGTTCTTC.

This clonotype has a count of ten or more. The gene calls are TRBV20-1 and TRBJ2-4; no firm D call. CDR1 and CDR2 from the germline V gene are DFQATT and SNEGSKA (reference sequence). The CDR3 extends over 13 amino acids. V shed 5 bases and J shed 0 bases, with 8 bases lying between them. CDR3 coding DNA: TGCAGTGCTCCGGCTGTAGCCAAAAACATTCAGTACTTC. Protein sequence: CSAPAVAKNIQYF.

This clonotype was counted many times. The genes are TRBV9 and TRBJ1-1; 7 positions match TRBD1. CDR3 length: 13 amino acids. The germline gives CDR1 SGDLS, CDR2 YYNGEE. The ends lost 3 bases at V and 4 bases at J; junction bases unmatched: 3. CDR3 loop: CASSAGGVTEAFF. CDR3 nucleotide sequence: TGTGCCAGCAGCGCAGGGGGAGTCACTGAAGCTTTCTTT.

This clonotype was picked up many times. The rearrangement links TRBV27 to TRBJ1-4; 7 bases fit TRBD1. Germline V CDR1 and CDR2: MNHEY, SMNVEV (reference sequence). After removal of 7 bases from V and 7 bases from J, the junction contained 9 bases not matched to a gene. This CDR3 comprises 14 residues. Written as DNA, the CDR3 is TGTGCCAGCACCAACGACAGGGAGGGTGAAAAACTGTTTTTT. It yields the protein CASTNDREGEKLFF.

Many counts were recorded for this clonotype. This chain uses TRBV7-3 with TRBJ1-6; no definite D call. The CDR3 extends over 13 amino acids. V was pared by 5 bases and J by 10 bases, with 12 bases between. CDR1 SGHTA and CDR2 FQGTGA come from the germline V gene. DNA for the CDR3: TGTGCCAGCAGCCCAGTACCGGGATCACCCCTCCACTTT. Amino acid sequence: CASSPVPGSPLHF.

This clonotype has at least ten counts. The gene calls are TRBV14 and TRBJ1-2; 7 bases are shared with TRBD1. V shed 4 bases, J shed 6 bases, and the junction held 11 bases outside the gene matches. Looked up from germline, CDR1 is SGHDN and CDR2 is FVKESK. The CDR3 contains 15 residues. The CDR3 reads CASSLSQGNRHGYTF. CDR3 nucleotides: TGTGCCAGCAGCCTGTCACAGGGGAATCGCCATGGCTACACCTTC. Drawing the rest from reference TRBV14 and TRBJ1-2, the complete variable domain is EAGVTQFPSHSVIEKGQTVTLRCDPISGHDNLYWYRRVMGKEIKFLLHFVKESKQDESGMPNNRFLAERTGGTYSTLKVQPAELEDSGVYFCASSLSQGNRHGYTFGSGTRLTVV.

This clonotype was seen repeatedly, ten times or more. CDR3 bases: TGTGCCAGCAGTTTGAGGGAGGGCGAGCAGTACTTC. Its translation is CASSLREGEQYF. The chain is built from TRBV28 and TRBJ2-7; 7 bases agree with TRBD2. With V trimmed by 3 bases and J by 6 bases, 2 bases remained unmatched. Looked up from germline, CDR1 is MDHEN and CDR2 is SYDVKM. The CDR3 totals 12 residues.

This clonotype was seen at least ten times. The chain joins TRBV20-1 to TRBJ1-6, with a weak D call TRBD1 (6 bases). Trimming removed 5 bases at V and 9 bases at J, with 14 bases between. The CDR3 has 13 amino acids. Germline V lookup: CDR1 DFQATT, CDR2 SNEGSKA (reference sequence). CDR3 DNA: TGCAGTGCTCCTCGAGGGGGTGGTTCACCCCTCCACTTT. Its protein product is CSAPRGGGSPLHF.

This clonotype occurred many times. This chain uses TRBV6-2 or TRBV6-3 with TRBJ2-7; TRBD1 aligns across 8 bases. Germline values: CDR1 MNHEY, CDR2 SVGEGT. This CDR3 region has 12 residues. With 9 bases clipped from V and 3 bases from J, the junction kept 4 bases outside the gene matches. The CDR3, as DNA: TGTGCCAGTGGACAGGGTCACTACGAGCAGTACTTC. It codes for CASGQGHYEQYF.

This clonotype was seen ten or more times. This sequence joins TRBV6-2 or TRBV6-3 and TRBJ2-5; 10 bases are a match to TRBD2. Germline CDR1 is MNHEY and CDR2 is SVGEGT. The CDR3 contains 16 residues. The ends lost 11 bases at V and 5 bases at J; junction bases unmatched: 17. In nucleotides, the CDR3 is TGTGCCGTACCGCAAACAAAAAGCGGGAGGGCCGAGACCCAGTACTTC. Translation: CAVPQTKSGRAETQYF.

In its sample, this clonotype was seen many times. The V and J genes are TRBV20-1 and TRBJ2-4; D possibly corresponds to TRBD1 (6 bases). Germline V gene data show CDR1 as DFQATT and CDR2 as SNEGSKA (reference sequence). The CDR3 has 17 residues. V shed 1 base and J shed 1 base, with 17 bases lying between them. CDR3 nucleotides: TGCAGTGCTAGAGCCCAGGGGTCCCTTCCCGCCAAAAACATTCAGTACTTC. Its translation: CSARAQGSLPAKNIQYF.

In this sample, this clonotype turned up many times. The V call is TRBV28, the J call TRBJ2-7, with D possibly being TRBD2 (6 bases). The V end lost 4 bases, the J end lost 2 bases, and 18 bases lay between the germline ends. The CDR3 runs to 16 residues. CDR1 is MDHEN, CDR2 SYDVKM, per germline. Written as DNA, the CDR3 is TGTGCCAGCAGTTCAACCCGGGGGACCGTCGCCTACGAGCAGTACTTC. It encodes CASSSTRGTVAYEQYF. Supplemented by reference TRBV28 and TRBJ2-7, the full variable domain reads DVKVTQSSRYLVKRTGEKVFLECVQDMDHENMFWYRQDPGLGLRLIYFSYDVKMKEKGDIPEGYSVSREKKERFSLILESASTNQTSMYLCASSSTRGTVAYEQYFGPGTRLTVT.

This clonotype was seen at least ten times. The chain is built from TRBV7-9 and TRBJ1-2; 9 bases align to TRBD1. The V gene end was trimmed by 4 bases and the J gene end by 7 bases; junction bases not matched to a gene: 10. CDR3 size: 15 residues. Germline V CDR1 and CDR2: SEHNR, FQNEAQ (reference sequence). CDR3 loop: CASSYTPGQGVGYTF. The CDR3 nucleotides are TGTGCCAGCAGCTATACACCGGGACAGGGTGTTGGCTACACCTTC.

This clonotype appeared a few times. V usage is TRBV5-5 and J usage is TRBJ1-1, with D uncertain. This CDR3 contains 14 residues. The germline gives CDR1 SGHKS, CDR2 YYEKEE (reference sequence). V dropped 4 bases and J dropped 1 base, with 11 bases sitting between them. CDR3 bases: TGTGCCAGCAGCCAAAGGACGGAGAACACTGAAGCTTTCTTT. Translation gives CASSQRTENTEAFF.

This clonotype has a handful of counts. The gene calls are TRBV4-1 and TRBJ2-5, with 8 nucleotides matching TRBD2. CDR1 is MGHRA, CDR2 YSYEKL, per germline. This CDR3 comprises 15 residues. The J segment lost 7 bases and the V segment lost 3 bases, leaving 10 bases of the junction unmatched. CDR3 DNA sequence: TGCGCCAGCAGCCAGGCCCCGGGACTAGTGGGGACCCAGTACTTC. This gives the protein CASSQAPGLVGTQYF.

The V call is TRBV7-2, the J call TRBJ1-4; no reliable D call. This CDR3 comprises 15 residues. The germline V gene has CDR1 SGHTA and CDR2 FQGNSA. V dropped 5 bases and J dropped 0 bases, with 10 bases sitting between them. CDR3 amino acids: CASSPYQSTNEKLFF. CDR3 DNA: TGTGCCAGCAGCCCTTACCAGTCAACTAATGAAAAACTGTTTTTT. Full variable domain (missing parts from reference TRBV7-2 and TRBJ1-4): GAGVSQSPSNKVTEKGKDVELRCDPISGHTALYWYRQSLGQGLEFLIYFQGNSAPDKSGLPSDRFSAERTGGSVSTLTIQRTQQEDSAVYLCASSPYQSTNEKLFFGSGTQLSVL.

The CDR3 region is CASSPRGGAGNTIYF. CDR3 DNA sequence: TGTGCCAGCAGCCCCCGTGGGGGGGCTGGAAACACCATATATTTT. This rearrangement joins TRBV7-2 to TRBJ1-3, with a tentative D call TRBD1 (5 bases). Looked up from germline, CDR1 is SGHTA and CDR2 is FQGNSA. CDR3 length: 15 residues. V was cut by 5 bases and J by 2 bases, with 13 bases left in between.

In its sample, this clonotype was seen a few times. The rearrangement joins TRBV4-2 to TRBJ1-2, with D unclear. Germline CDR1 reads LGHNA; CDR2 reads YNFKEQ. The ends were cut back, 1 base at V and 4 bases at J, with 16 bases in the middle. The CDR3 is made up of 16 amino acids. The CDR3 coding sequence is TGTGCCAGCAGCCAAGGCCTCGCCTTTTCCCCCTATGGCTACACCTTC. This gives the protein CASSQGLAFSPYGYTF.

There are many counts of this clonotype. The chain recombines TRBV7-9 with TRBJ2-1; the D is unclear. The CDR3 loop spans 13 amino acids. Trimming stripped 2 bases from V and 2 bases from J, with 4 bases between. Germline V gives CDR1 SEHNR, CDR2 FQNEAQ (reference sequence). The CDR3 region has the DNA TGTGCCAGCAGCTTAAGTCCCTACAATGAGCAGTTCTTC. This encodes CASSLSPYNEQFF.

In this sample, this clonotype turned up many times. This sequence joins TRBV7-9 and TRBJ2-7, with no clear D. The CDR3 contains 15 residues. Germline values: CDR1 SEHNR, CDR2 FQNEAQ (reference sequence). Trimming left V 3 bases short and J 6 bases short, with 18 bases between. Here the CDR3 reads CASSLWGSEPPEQYF. CDR3 nucleotides: TGTGCCAGCAGCTTGTGGGGATCAGAACCCCCCGAGCAGTACTTC.

At least ten counts were recorded for this clonotype. The chain has TRBV7-9 and TRBJ2-1, with TRBD1 as a possible D gene (6 bases). The CDR3 covers 16 residues. Germline CDR1 and CDR2: SEHNR and FQNEAQ (reference sequence). V was cut by 0 bases and J by 8 bases, with 17 bases left in between. The CDR3 coding sequence is TGTGCCAGCAGCTTAGCGGGGGCCTTTAGTTTTCATGAGCAGTTCTTC. The encoded protein is CASSLAGAFSFHEQFF.

The sample holds many counts of this clonotype. V gene TRBV12-3 or TRBV12-4 combines with J gene TRBJ2-3, with TRBD2 matching 8 bases. The CDR3 has 16 residues. V shed 5 bases and J 4 bases; nucleotides not matched to a gene: 11. The CDR3, as DNA: TGTGCCAGCAGTCCACCGTCCGCCGGGAGGGCAGATACGCAGTATTTT. Translating gives CASSPPSAGRADTQYF.

CDR3 DNA: TGTGCCATCAGTGAACTGCAGGGGCGTAACTATGGCTACACCTTC. It codes for CAISELQGRNYGYTF. The rearrangement links TRBV10-3 to TRBJ1-2; possibly TRBD1 for D (6 bases). The germline V gene encodes CDR1 ENHRY and CDR2 SYGVKD. CDR3 length: 15 residues. Deletions cut 3 bases from V and 1 base from J, with 12 bases between.

Note on this clonotype: A far larger clone is only one base removed, so a read error is likely. The rearrangement uses TRBV7-9 and TRBJ2-2, with 7 bases aligning to TRBD2. Trimming at V came to 6 bases and at J to 7 bases, leaving 11 bases not matched to a gene. CDR3 length: 15 amino acids. In germline, CDR1 is SEHNR, CDR2 FQNEAQ (reference sequence). This CDR3 is CASSEAAGGIGELFF. CDR3 nucleotides: TGTGCCAGCAGTGAAGCGGCCGGGGGGATCGGGGAGCTGTTTTTT.

The gene calls are TRBV4-1 and TRBJ1-2; the D is unclear. Looked up from germline, CDR1 is MGHRA and CDR2 is YSYEKL. Trimming stripped 2 bases from V and 0 bases from J, with 4 bases between. This CDR3 region has 13 residues. The CDR3 DNA reads as TGCGCCAGCAGCCAAACAACTAACTATGGCTACACCTTC. This codes for CASSQTTNYGYTF.